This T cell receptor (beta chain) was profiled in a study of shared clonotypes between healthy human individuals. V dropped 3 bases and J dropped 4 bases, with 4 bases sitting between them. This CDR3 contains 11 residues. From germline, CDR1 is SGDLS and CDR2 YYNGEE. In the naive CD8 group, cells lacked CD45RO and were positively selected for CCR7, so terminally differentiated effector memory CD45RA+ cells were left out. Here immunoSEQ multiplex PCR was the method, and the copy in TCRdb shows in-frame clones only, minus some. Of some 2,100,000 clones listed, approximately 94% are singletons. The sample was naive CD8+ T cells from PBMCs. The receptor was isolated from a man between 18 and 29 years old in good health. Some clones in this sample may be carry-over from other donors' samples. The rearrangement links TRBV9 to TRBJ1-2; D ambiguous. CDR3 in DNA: TGTGCCAGCAGCGCTCCCTATGGCTACACCTTC. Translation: CASSAPYGYTF. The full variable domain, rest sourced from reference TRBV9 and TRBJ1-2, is DSGVTQTPKHLITATGQRVTLRCSPRSGDLSVYWYQQSLDQGLQFLIQYYNGEERAKGNILERFSAQQFPDLHSELNLSSLELGDSALYFCASSAPYGYTFGSGTRLTVV.